This T cell receptor beta chain was obtained from a study of CD8+ T cells in alopecia areata. Across the study: The study gave treated patients oral tofacitinib at 5 to 10 mg twice daily. Study-wide results and caveats: Relative to normal scalp, lesional scalp, especially alopecia totalis/universalis, showed higher clonality. Scalp sample sequencing also detects resident alphabeta T cells of normal skin.

PBMCs served as the source from which CD4+ and CD8+ T cells were sorted. With regard to this clone: Its antigen is not known.

The ends lost 6 bases at V and 6 bases at J; junction bases unmatched: 4. CDR3 length: 12 amino acids. CDR1 and CDR2 from the germline V gene are SQVTM and ANQGSEA. In each case, RNA was isolated and then reverse transcribed into cDNA as the sequencing template. Sequencing used immunoSEQ multiplex PCR; TCRdb keeps in-frame clones, though not all of them. The sample yields around 140,000 clones, about 60% seen once. The specimen comprised CD4+ T cells sorted from blood, sampled at week 0. This TCR derives from a human donor with alopecia areata. V gene TRBV29-1 combines with J gene TRBJ1-5, with 8 bases that match TRBD1. The CDR3 nucleotides are TGCAGCGTCCAAGACAGGGGTCAGCCCCAGCATTTT. As protein: CSVQDRGQPQHF.